This T cell receptor (beta chain) was retrieved from a study of shared clonotypes between healthy human individuals. Notes on the study in general: Against clonotypes common to all four donors, non-shared ones had lower generation probabilities.

A remark on this clone: The antigen is undetermined.

Clones were read by immunoSEQ multiplex PCR, and TCRdb kept only the in-frame ones, dropping some. The data show 85,000 to 100,000 clones, approximately 61% seen once. Trimming removed 10 bases from V and 5 bases from J; junction bases left unmatched: 10. Germline lookup yields CDR1 MDHEN and CDR2 SYDVKM. The CDR3 totals 14 residues. This sequence was found in a man aged 25-45 years in good health. The V and J genes are TRBV28 and TRBJ2-1, with 8 bases matching TRBD2. The source material was memory CD8+ T cells sorted from blood. Subset meaning: CD45RO+ cells pooled with CCR7-negative TemRA cells. The CDR3 DNA sequence: TGTGCCACCGAGGGAGCGGGAGTAGACAATGAGCAGTTCTTC. The encoded protein is CATEGAGVDNEQFF. Based on the CDR3 plus reference TRBV28 and TRBJ2-1, the full variable domain is DVKVTQSSRYLVKRTGEKVFLECVQDMDHENMFWYRQDPGLGLRLIYFSYDVKMKEKGDIPEGYSVSREKKERFSLILESASTNQTSMYLCATEGAGVDNEQFFGPGTRLTVL.